These 14 T cell receptor beta chains came from one sample sequenced in a study of blood T cell repertoires in COVID-19. TCRdb's table, derived via immunoSEQ multiplex PCR, lists solely in-frame clones and lacks some. The table has about 280,000 clones, 87% seen once. Sequencing was carried out using peripheral blood. The source is a woman in her 50s who had recovered from COVID-19.

Comments on this clone: This specimen includes other DNA sequences encoding the same CDR3. The chain employs TRBV30 and TRBJ1-5; D possibly corresponds to TRBD1 (5 bases). CDR3 length: 13 amino acids. Germline CDR1 is GTSNPN and CDR2 is SVGIG (reference sequence). V dropped 5 bases and J dropped 1 base, with 9 bases sitting between them. The CDR3 loop reads CAWAQGSNQPQHF. The CDR3 DNA reads as TGTGCCTGGGCTCAGGGAAGCAATCAGCCCCAGCATTTT.

The chain joins TRBV12-2 to TRBJ2-1; TRBD2 is the table's D call and was not checked against the DNA. TRBV12-2 is a pseudogene locus. The CDR3 totals 20 residues. This CDR3 reads CASRLARASGRGGPYNEQFF. The DNA of the CDR3 is TGTGCAAGTCGCTTAGCGAGGGCTAGCGGGAGGGGGGGGCCCTACAATGAGCAGTTCTTC.

The V and J genes are TRBV6-5 and TRBJ1-2, with 8 bases matching TRBD1. CDR1 is MNHEY and CDR2 is SVGAGI in the germline V gene. The CDR3 has 14 amino acids. Trimming took 11 bases from V and 3 from J; bases not matched to a gene: 11. Here the CDR3 DNA reads TGTGCCTCGGGGCCGGGACAGGCTCACTATGGCTACACCTTC. Translated: CASGPGQAHYGYTF.

The gene calls are TRBV5-4 and TRBJ2-2; 10 bases are a match to TRBD2. This CDR3 has 20 residues. The V gene's germline CDR1 is SGHNT and CDR2 YYREEE (reference sequence). The V and J ends lost 3 bases and 0 bases, in that order; junction bases with no gene match: 14. The CDR3 region has the DNA TGTGCCAGCAGCTCCCTATGGGCCAGCGGGAGGGCCCCGAACACCGGGGAGCTGTTTTTT. Residues: CASSSLWASGRAPNTGELFF.

The rearrangement links TRBV6-5 to TRBJ1-2, with a possible D match to TRBD1 (5 bases). V lost 8 bases, J lost 4 bases, and 14 bases lay in between. The CDR3 consists of 13 residues. Germline V gives CDR1 MNHEY, CDR2 SVGAGI. The CDR3 here is CASQGRAGYGYTF. The DNA of the CDR3 is TGTGCCAGCCAGGGCCGAGCCGGCTATGGCTACACCTTC.

The rearrangement uses TRBV7-8 and TRBJ2-7, with 7 bases aligning to TRBD1. This CDR3 spans 14 amino acids. The J segment lost 7 bases and the V segment lost 5 bases, leaving 11 bases of the junction unmatched. Germline CDR1 is SGHVS and CDR2 is FQNEAQ. The CDR3 sequence is CASSTWQRGPEQYF. In nucleotides, the CDR3 is TGTGCCAGCAGCACCTGGCAAAGGGGGCCTGAGCAGTACTTC. The whole variable domain, filled in from reference TRBV7-8 and TRBJ2-7, reads GAGVSQSPRYKVAKRGQDVALRCDPISGHVSLFWYQQALGQGPEFLTYFQNEAQLDKSGLPSDRFFAERPEGSVSTLKIQRTQQEDSAVYLCASSTWQRGPEQYFGPGTRLTVT.

The rearrangement uses TRBV4-2 and TRBJ2-7, with D possibly matching TRBD2 (6 bases). The CDR3 extends over 15 amino acids. Germline V gives CDR1 LGHNA, CDR2 YNFKEQ. V shed 2 bases and J shed 2 bases, with 13 bases lying between them. The CDR3 region is CASSQSRAGPYEQYF. The CDR3 nucleotides are TGTGCCAGCAGCCAAAGTAGGGCGGGACCCTACGAGCAGTACTTC.

J is TRBJ1-6 and V is TRBV23-1; tentative D call: TRBD1 (5 bases). TRBV23-1 is assigned to the ORF class and has an uncertain function. Trimming took off 8 bases at V and 4 bases at J, with 18 bases between the two ends. The CDR3 consists of 16 residues. The CDR3 DNA sequence: TGCGCCAGCCACTTTAATAGGACATCTTATAATTCACCCCTCCACTTT. Its protein product is CASHFNRTSYNSPLHF.

J is TRBJ2-5 and V is TRBV18; D is perhaps TRBD1 (7 bases). The CDR3 loop spans 15 amino acids. Looked up from germline, CDR1 is KGHSH and CDR2 is LQKENI. With 0 bases removed from V and 5 bases from J, the gap between germline ends came to 13 bases. The CDR3: CASSPPSQGGETQYF. The DNA for the CDR3 is TGTGCCAGCTCACCACCTAGTCAGGGGGGTGAGACCCAGTACTTC.

The J gene is TRBJ1-5, the V gene TRBV6-2 or TRBV6-3, with 10 bases fitting TRBD1. V lost 6 bases, J lost 3 bases, and 5 bases stayed unmatched. The CDR3 is made up of 15 amino acids. From germline, CDR1 is MNHEY and CDR2 SVGEGT. CDR3 loop: CASSRDRGYNQPQHF. CDR3 DNA: TGTGCCAGCAGCCGGGACAGGGGTTACAATCAGCCCCAGCATTTT.

This clone was detected only a few times. The chain is built from TRBV6-2 or TRBV6-3 and TRBJ2-2; D unresolved. The V gene lost 2 bases and the J gene lost 6 bases, with 10 bases spanning the gap. Germline V lookup: CDR1 MNHEY, CDR2 SVGEGT. The CDR3 length is 14 residues. The CDR3 DNA sequence: TGTGCCAGCAGTTACAGCTCCCCTGCCGGGGAGCTGTTTTTT. Translation: CASSYSSPAGELFF.

This rearrangement joins TRBV9 to TRBJ1-1; D uncertain. CDR3 size: 13 residues. Germline assignment: CDR1 SGDLS and CDR2 YYNGEE. V was clipped by 2 bases and J by 3 bases, with 8 bases between them. CDR3 in amino acids: CASSVLDDTEAFF. In nucleotides, the CDR3 is TGTGCCAGCAGCGTCCTAGACGACACTGAAGCTTTCTTT. The full variable domain, its missing parts supplied by reference TRBV9 and TRBJ1-1, is DSGVTQTPKHLITATGQRVTLRCSPRSGDLSVYWYQQSLDQGLQFLIQYYNGEERAKGNILERFSAQQFPDLHSELNLSSLELGDSALYFCASSVLDDTEAFFGQGTRLTVV.

The chain links TRBV12-3 or TRBV12-4 to TRBJ2-7; 8 bases fit TRBD2. This CDR3 has 13 residues. V lost 8 bases to trimming and J lost 3 bases; unmatched junction nucleotides: 6. The CDR3 DNA is TGTGCCAGCTCGAGCGGGGGCCTCTACGAGCAGTACTTC. It yields the protein CASSSGGLYEQYF.

V gene TRBV2 combines with J gene TRBJ1-5; 7 bases fit TRBD1. Germline loops: CDR1 SNHLY, CDR2 FYNNEI. The CDR3 has 15 residues. Trimming took 5 bases from V and 1 from J; bases not matched to a gene: 5. The CDR3 nucleotides are TGTGCCAGCAGTAAGGACAGGTTAAGCAATCAGCCCCAGCATTTT. This encodes CASSKDRLSNQPQHF.